This entry concerns a single TCR beta chain. V shed 3 bases and J 5 bases; nucleotides not matched to a gene: 8. The germline gives CDR1 SGHDT, CDR2 YYEEEE. CDR3 length: 15 amino acids. The data were obtained in a study of blood T cell repertoires in COVID-19. TCRdb's table, derived via immunoSEQ multiplex PCR, lists solely in-frame clones and lacks some. The repertoire holds a few hundred thousand clones, with around 83% as singletons. The rearrangement joins TRBV5-6 to TRBJ1-1; the match to TRBD1 covers 9 bases. The sample comprised peripheral blood. The clonotype originates from a man between 45 and 60 years old with active or convalescent COVID-19. CDR3 sequence reads: CASSWASTGGTEAFF. The CDR3 region has the DNA TGTGCCAGCAGCTGGGCCTCGACAGGGGGAACTGAAGCTTTCTTT.